This record covers a single TCR beta chain. The antigen this receptor binds is unknown. No clone much larger than this one lies a single base away; base qualities are absent. The CDR3 holds 13 amino acids from the cysteine to the phenylalanine. Only the CDR3 DNA stays, 39 bases, in frame from base 1. Taken from the germline V gene, the CDR1 and CDR2 loops are SGHDT and YYEEEE. V gives up 4 bases and J gives up 5 bases, and the segment between their germline ends measures 12 bases. The library came from 5' RACE. Sequencing relied on an Illumina HiSeq 2500. A second PCR of about 6 to 12 cycles was performed with a sample-barcoded 5' primer and a J-beta primer mix. A template-switch 5' adaptor carrying 12 random nucleotides introduced a unique molecular identifier onto each TCR beta cDNA molecule. Each sample yielded at least 3 million CDR3-containing paired-end reads. The Mint cDNA synthesis kit, primed by a TRBC-specific oligonucleotide, was used to synthesize first-strand cDNA from all RNA. After uracil-DNA glycosylase treatment, a first 18-cycle PCR used universal primers M1SS and BC2_uni_R on all cDNA. Turning to the authors' computational methods: For normalization, 1 million high-quality reads were randomly selected from each sample, with every read carrying a distinct molecular identifier. Instead of being binned into consensus sequences, reads that shared molecular identifiers were thrown out. MiTCR, with a Q25 quality threshold and the strictest error-elimination algorithm, was used for CDR3 identification, clonotype clustering and error correction. A nonparametric unseen species model using Euler transformation provided a lower-bound estimate of total TCR beta diversity. The public reads were run again by TCRdb, first through fastp at Q25 and then through MiXCR, and only productive beta chains were kept. Each record represents a unique CDR3 protein, reported with the most common genes and DNA among its rows. The V and J calls and clone size are TCRdb's, not the authors'. The sample table lists about 2 million distinct CDR3 sequences, around 48% of them with a count of one. The ten largest clones take up over 2% of the sample.

The donors were under 40 Caucasian individuals from Russia, aged roughly 6 to 100 years, who were systemically healthy. Each donor gave ten milliliters of peripheral blood, collected into EDTA-treated Vacutainer tubes. Ficoll-Paque density-gradient centrifugation was used to isolate PBMCs, with at least 7 million per sample. Total RNA, at least 6 micrograms per sample, was extracted from PBMCs with Trizol reagent. For every donor, flow cytometry on a PBMC aliquot measured the percentage of naive CD45RAhigh/CD27high T cells. The data derive from a study of blood T cells in healthy people across ages (dated by TCRdb to 2014 to 2015). With regard to the full study: In model experiments, template switching captured about one uniquely barcoded TCR beta cDNA molecule for every two T cells. For two donors (one aged 18 to 29 and one aged 80 or older), the study analyzed two additional independent replicas of 1 million unique cDNA reads from the same blood draw. Using deep sequencing normalized with unique cDNA molecular identifiers, the study measured how TCR beta repertoire diversity changes with age. Donors of different ages were randomly distributed across sequencing lanes to avoid experimental bias. Four age groups were formed from the donors: young (average 16 years), middle-aged (less than 40), aged (roughly 56) and long-lived (82).

Results and caveats for the whole study, not just this receptor: Compared with the aged group, more naive CD4+ T cells, fewer expanded clones and increased TCR diversity were shown by the long-lived group, suggesting age selection. Total diversity estimates from one million sequenced T cells were considered lower bounds and underestimates. The CMV infection status of donors was not known, potentially confounding age-related changes in expanded clonotypes. A strong correlation was found between observed TCR beta diversity and the percentage of naive T cells measured by flow cytometry. Observed TCR beta diversity per million T cells fell roughly linearly with age, and a significant reduction was already apparent by age approximately 41. Bulk unsorted PBMC profiling prevented conclusive comparison of naive and antigen-experienced compartments.

Sequencing was carried out using blood. The TCR originated in a woman in her 40s in good health. Recombination joined TRBV5-6 with TRBJ2-5, with the D gene not clear enough to name. This receptor has the CDR3 CASSGAGWETQYF. The nucleotide sequence is TGTGCCAGCAGCGGTGCTGGGTGGGAGACCCAGTACTTC.